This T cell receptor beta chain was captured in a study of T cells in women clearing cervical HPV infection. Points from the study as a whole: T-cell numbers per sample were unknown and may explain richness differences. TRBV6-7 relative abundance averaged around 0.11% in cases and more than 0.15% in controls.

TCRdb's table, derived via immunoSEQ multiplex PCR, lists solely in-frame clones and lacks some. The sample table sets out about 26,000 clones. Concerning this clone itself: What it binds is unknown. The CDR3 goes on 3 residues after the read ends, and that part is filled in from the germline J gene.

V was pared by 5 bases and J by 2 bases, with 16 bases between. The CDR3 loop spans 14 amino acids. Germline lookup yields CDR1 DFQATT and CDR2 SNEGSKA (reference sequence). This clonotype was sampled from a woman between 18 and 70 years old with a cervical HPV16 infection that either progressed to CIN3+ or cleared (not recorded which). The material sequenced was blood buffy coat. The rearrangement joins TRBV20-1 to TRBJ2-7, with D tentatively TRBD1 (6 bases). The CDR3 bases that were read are TGCAGTGCTGCAAGACAGGTGATCGCCTACGAG. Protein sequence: CSAARQVIAYE. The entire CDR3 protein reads CSAARQVIAYEQYF.